The clone carrying this T cell receptor (beta chain) showed up many times. Its antigen remains unknown. The sample originates from a study of breast tumors, draining lymph nodes, adjacent tissues. Study results and limitations: Tumor T cell lymph node origin was a supported hypothesis, not proven. Tumors had less TCR diversity than lymph nodes, more than nontumor tissue.

The CDR3 is made up of 14 amino acids. The V gene's germline CDR1 is MGHRA and CDR2 YSYEKL. The V end was cut by 2 bases, the J end by 6 bases, with 12 bases between. Samples came from axillary lymph nodes draining the breast cancer. One entry per CDR3 protein, called by TCRdb with MiXCR from the multiplex PCR reads. There are 150,000 or so distinct CDR3 sequences in the sample; 33% occur only once, and approximately 3.9% lies in the top ten. The sample consisted of axillary lymph node tissue. The rearrangement uses TRBV4-1 and TRBJ2-3; unclear D gene. The receptor was derived from a female donor with breast cancer. Some clones in this sample may be carry-over from other donors' samples. The CDR3 region is CASSQSFAADTQYF. CDR3 sequence (DNA): TGCGCCAGCAGCCAATCTTTTGCGGCTGATACGCAGTATTTT.